The T cell receptor beta chain described here comes from a study of T cell repertoires in cytomegalovirus infection. Study as a whole: Based on public TCR beta signatures, there were indications of CMV infection and of a matching HLA type. Study-wide findings and caveats: There were carriers of CMV plus the relevant HLA, and cumulative public TCR beta family frequency identified them. HLA-C-restricted CMV clonotypes gave the most frequent clonotype in two of eight donors.

This clonotype appeared a few times. Its target is not known. The CDR3 length is 13 residues. With V trimmed by 6 bases and J by 6 bases, 5 bases remained unmatched. Germline V gene sequence: CDR1 MNHEY, CDR2 SVGEGT. MiXCR, run by TCRdb on the reads, gives a single entry per CDR3 protein. The data contain around 260,000 distinct CDR3 sequences, roughly a quarter of them singletons. This TCR came from a human donor in good health (CMV status not recorded). Some clones in this sample may be carry-over from other donors' samples. The rearrangement links TRBV6-2 or TRBV6-3 to TRBJ2-1; 7 positions match TRBD1. The sample comprised PBMCs. DNA of the CDR3: TGTGCCAGCAGGGAGACAGGGCGCAATGAGCAGTTCTTC. This translates into CASRETGRNEQFF.